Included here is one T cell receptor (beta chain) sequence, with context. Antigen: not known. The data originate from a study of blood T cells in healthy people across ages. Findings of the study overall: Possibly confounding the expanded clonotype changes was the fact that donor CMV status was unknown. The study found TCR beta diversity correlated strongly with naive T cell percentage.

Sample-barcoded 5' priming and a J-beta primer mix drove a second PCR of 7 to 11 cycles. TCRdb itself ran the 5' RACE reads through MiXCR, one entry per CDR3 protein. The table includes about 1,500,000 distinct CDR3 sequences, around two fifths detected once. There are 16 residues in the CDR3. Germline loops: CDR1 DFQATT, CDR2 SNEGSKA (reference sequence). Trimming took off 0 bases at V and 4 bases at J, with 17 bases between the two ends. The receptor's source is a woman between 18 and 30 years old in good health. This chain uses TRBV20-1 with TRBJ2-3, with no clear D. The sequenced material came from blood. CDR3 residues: CSARDWRLLRADTQYF. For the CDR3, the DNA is TGCAGTGCTAGAGATTGGCGACTGCTAAGGGCAGATACGCAGTATTTT.